This T cell receptor beta chain was sequenced for a study of blood T cell repertoires in COVID-19. With 5 bases clipped from V and 4 bases from J, the junction kept 10 bases outside the gene matches. Germline V gives CDR1 LNHDA, CDR2 SQIVND (reference sequence). The CDR3 spans 17 residues. This table comes from immunoSEQ multiplex PCR, and its TCRdb copy is limited to in-frame clones, with some not included. The profile shows some 180,000 clones, around 89% of them singletons. The clonotype comes from a man aged 40-50 years with active or convalescent COVID-19. The sample was peripheral blood. V and J are TRBV19 and TRBJ2-5, with 13 bases identical to TRBD2. CDR3 in amino acids: CASSGETSGRLLETQYF. The CDR3, as DNA: TGTGCCAGTAGTGGGGAGACTAGCGGGAGGTTATTAGAGACCCAGTACTTC.